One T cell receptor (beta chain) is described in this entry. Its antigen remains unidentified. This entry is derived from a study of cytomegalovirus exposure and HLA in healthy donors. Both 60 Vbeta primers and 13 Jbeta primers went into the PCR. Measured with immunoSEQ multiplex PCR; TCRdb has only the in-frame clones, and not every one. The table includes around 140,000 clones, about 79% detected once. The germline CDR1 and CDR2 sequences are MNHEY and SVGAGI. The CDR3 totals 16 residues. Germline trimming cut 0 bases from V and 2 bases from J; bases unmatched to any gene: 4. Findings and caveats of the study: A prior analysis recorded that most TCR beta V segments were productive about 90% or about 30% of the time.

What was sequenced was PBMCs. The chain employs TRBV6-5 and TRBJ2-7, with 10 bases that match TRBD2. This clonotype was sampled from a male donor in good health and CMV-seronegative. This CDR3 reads CASSYSSLAGAYEQYF. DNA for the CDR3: TGTGCCAGCAGTTACTCGAGTCTAGCGGGAGCCTACGAGCAGTACTTC.